The 15 T cell receptor beta chains presented below share a single source sample, sequenced in a study of blood T cells in healthy people across ages. It was with a sample-barcoded 5' primer and a J-beta primer mix that a second PCR of roughly 6 to 12 cycles was run. TCRdb called the 5' RACE reads again in MiXCR, with one record for every CDR3 protein. The profile shows about 900,000 distinct CDR3 sequences, around 62% of them singletons. Sequenced sample: blood. Source of these receptors: a man aged 25-45 years in good health.

CDR3 amino acids: CSASLHPSTDTQYF. CDR3 DNA: TGCAGTGCTAGTCTACACCCTAGCACAGATACGCAGTATTTT. The chain couples TRBV20-1 to TRBJ2-3; D uncertain. Trimming took off 3 bases at V and 0 bases at J, with 10 bases between the two ends. The CDR3 is 14 residues long. CDR1 and CDR2 from the germline V gene are DFQATT and SNEGSKA (reference sequence).

This clonotype was seen just once. This rearrangement joins TRBV20-1 to TRBJ2-5, with D perhaps given as TRBD1 or TRBD2 (5 bases each). The CDR3 is made up of 13 amino acids. The germline V gene has CDR1 DFQATT and CDR2 SNEGSKA (reference sequence). V shed 6 bases and J shed 4 bases, with 15 bases lying between them. The CDR3 region is CSAQLGGTETQYF. CDR3 in DNA: TGCAGTGCCCAACTTGGGGGTACAGAGACCCAGTACTTC.

The V and J genes are TRBV4-3 and TRBJ2-3; 10 bases are shared with TRBD2. With V trimmed by 2 bases and J by 1 base, 15 bases remained unmatched. Germline V gene sequence: CDR1 LGHNA, CDR2 YSLEER. The CDR3 has 20 amino acids. In nucleotides, the CDR3 is TGCGCCAGCAGCCAAACCCGAGCGGGGGGGCCGACAAAACGCACAGATACGCAGTATTTT. Protein sequence: CASSQTRAGGPTKRTDTQYF.

Here the CDR3 reads CASSQEEGGGYTF. In DNA, the CDR3 is TGTGCCAGCAGCCAAGAGGAGGGAGGTGGCTACACCTTC. The chain employs TRBV3-1 and TRBJ1-2; D not resolved. CDR1 and CDR2 from the germline V gene are LGHDT and YNNKEL (reference sequence). Trimming pared 0 bases from V and 7 bases from J, leaving 9 bases between. The length of the CDR3 is 13 residues.

The chain couples TRBV4-2 to TRBJ2-3; perhaps TRBD2 as D (5 bases). The germline CDR1 and CDR2 sequences are LGHNA and YNFKEQ. The V end was cut by 4 bases, the J end by 6 bases, with 23 bases between. The CDR3 runs 17 residues. The CDR3 protein is CASSPVGGGALGDTQYF. The DNA for the CDR3 is TGTGCCAGCAGCCCAGTCGGAGGCGGAGCCCTTGGGGATACGCAGTATTTT.

The V gene is TRBV6-6, the J gene TRBJ2-5; D is unresolved. The J call may be wrong; the DNA end is better matched by TRBJ2-7. CDR1 MNHNY and CDR2 SVGAGI come from the germline V gene (reference sequence). CDR3 length: 15 residues. CDR3 loop: CASSYLSYTRDEQYF. CDR3 sequence (DNA): TGTGCCAGCAGTTACTTGAGTTACACAAGGGACGAGCAGTACTTC.

J is TRBJ2-7 and V is TRBV7-2; possibly TRBD1 or TRBD2 for D (5 bases each). Looked up from germline, CDR1 is SGHTA and CDR2 is FQGNSA. The CDR3 length is 15 residues. Deletions cut 1 base from V and 3 bases from J, with 13 bases between. For the CDR3, the DNA is TGTGCCAGCAGCTTAGTAGGGGACGGGAACTACGAGCAGTACTTC. This encodes CASSLVGDGNYEQYF.

The chain recombines TRBV10-3 with TRBJ2-4, with D perhaps TRBD1 (5 bases). The J call is in doubt because the DNA end fits TRBJ2-5 better. CDR3 size: 12 residues. Germline values: CDR1 ENHRY, CDR2 SYGVKD. CDR3 region: CAIAPRGETQYF. The CDR3 DNA sequence: TGTGCCATCGCCCCAAGGGGCGAGACCCAGTACTTC.

In this sample, this clonotype turned up once. The rearrangement links TRBV3-1 to TRBJ2-5; D may correspond to TRBD1 or TRBD2 (7 bases each). The DNA end is more similar to TRBJ2-7, so the J call may be wrong. Germline lookup yields CDR1 LGHDT and CDR2 YNNKEL (reference sequence). The CDR3 has 16 amino acids. CDR3: CASSQGGGQLHYEQYF. Written as DNA, the CDR3 is TGTGCCAGCAGCCAAGGGGGGGGACAGCTGCACTACGAGCAGTACTTC.

The genes are TRBV2 and TRBJ2-2; 10 nucleotides agree with TRBD2. Germline V lookup: CDR1 SNHLY, CDR2 FYNNEI. The ends lost 4 bases at V and 5 bases at J; junction bases unmatched: 4. The CDR3 is 15 amino acids. This chain's CDR3 is CASSGPSGGTGELFF. The CDR3 DNA reads as TGTGCCAGCAGTGGGCCTAGCGGGGGAACCGGGGAGCTGTTTTTT.

The V and J genes are TRBV29-1 and TRBJ2-2, with TRBD1 matching 7 bases. This CDR3 has 13 residues. Germline assignment: CDR1 SQVTM and CDR2 ANQGSEA. The trim removed 6 bases at V and 4 bases at J, leaving 5 bases unmatched. CDR3 region: CSVNRGGTGELFF. The CDR3 DNA reads TGCAGCGTGAACAGGGGCGGCACCGGGGAGCTGTTTTTT.

The chain uses TRBV20-1 and TRBJ1-2; D call uncertain. V was shortened by 0 bases and J by 4 bases, with 12 bases between the two germline ends. There are 14 residues in the CDR3. Germline assignment: CDR1 DFQATT and CDR2 SNEGSKA (reference sequence). The CDR3 DNA follows: TGCAGTGCTAGAGATTATCGGCAGGTCTATGGCTACACCTTC. Its translation: CSARDYRQVYGYTF.

This clonotype was picked up many times. CDR3 amino acids: CASSLGASGGYEQYF. The CDR3, as DNA: TGTGCCAGCAGCTTAGGTGCTAGCGGGGGATACGAGCAGTACTTC. The gene calls are TRBV7-8 and TRBJ2-5; the match to TRBD2 covers 10 bases. Matching the DNA end better, TRBJ2-7 makes the J call doubtful. The CDR3 spans 15 residues. Per germline, CDR1 SGHVS and CDR2 FQNEAQ.

This rearrangement joins TRBV3-1 to TRBJ1-2; possible D gene TRBD1, 5 bases. V lost 1 base and J 7 bases, leaving 7 bases between the germline ends. The length of the CDR3 is 12 residues. The germline V gene has CDR1 LGHDT and CDR2 YNNKEL (reference sequence). The CDR3 DNA sequence: TGTGCCAGCAGCCAAGCAGGGTTTGGCTACACCTTC. Encoded protein: CASSQAGFGYTF.

This clonotype appeared a single time. This chain connects TRBV4-1 to TRBJ2-3; no clear D gene. In germline, CDR1 is MGHRA, CDR2 YSYEKL. The CDR3 totals 16 residues. With 0 bases removed from V and 5 bases from J, the gap between germline ends came to 15 bases. The chain's CDR3 is CASSQDGEGAGDTQYF. CDR3 DNA sequence: TGCGCCAGCAGCCAAGATGGGGAAGGTGCCGGAGATACGCAGTATTTT.